Below are 24 T cell receptor beta chains sequenced from a single sample in a study of blood T cells in healthy people across ages. Through a sample-barcoded 5' primer and a J-beta primer mix, a second PCR was run for roughly 7 to 11 cycles. MiXCR, run by TCRdb on the 5' RACE reads, gives a single entry per CDR3 protein. Found here are 1.5 million to 2 million distinct CDR3 sequences, 35% to 50% of them singletons; the top ten hold around 23%. The sample taken for sequencing was blood. Receptor source: a human donor in good health.

This clonotype has a handful of counts. The CDR3 coding sequence is TGTGCCAGCAGCCACCCACTAGAGGGGGTACGGTTCTTC. Translation: CASSHPLEGVRFF. V usage is TRBV5-4 and J usage is TRBJ2-1; the D gene is possibly TRBD1 (6 bases). Germline V gene sequence: CDR1 SGHNT, CDR2 YYREEE (reference sequence). CDR3 length: 13 amino acids. V was shortened by 4 bases and J by 15 bases, with 20 bases between the two germline ends.

CDR3 protein: CSARLARYEQYF. In nucleotides, the CDR3 is TGCAGTGCTAGACTAGCGAGGTACGAGCAGTACTTC. This rearrangement joins TRBV20-1 to TRBJ2-7; weak D call: TRBD2 (6 bases). V was cut by 2 bases and J by 4 bases, with 9 bases left in between. This CDR3 is 12 amino acids long. From germline, CDR1 is DFQATT and CDR2 SNEGSKA (reference sequence).

The rearrangement joins TRBV4-3 to TRBJ2-7, with a tentative D call TRBD1 (5 bases). The ends were cut back, 2 bases at V and 0 bases at J, with 11 bases in the middle. In germline, CDR1 is LGHNA, CDR2 YSLEER. The CDR3 sequence is 15 residues long. CDR3: CASSQNKDTSYEQYF. The CDR3 region has the DNA TGCGCCAGCAGCCAAAACAAGGACACCTCCTACGAGCAGTACTTC.

This clonotype was counted between two and nine times. Germline is not matched at one junction end, which may reflect a read error. The V and J genes are TRBV20-1 and TRBJ1-5; 9 nucleotides agree with TRBD1. The CDR3 length is 14 residues. CDR1 DFQATT and CDR2 SNEGSKA come from the germline V gene (reference sequence). CDR3 residues: CSARGDRERQPQHF. DNA of the CDR3: TGCAGTGCCAGAGGGGACAGGGAACGTCAGCCCCAGCATTTT.

This clonotype was detected a few times. V is TRBV6-1 and J is TRBJ1-2; D not resolved. Per germline, CDR1 MNHNS and CDR2 SASEGT. This CDR3 has 14 residues. V was pared by 1 base and J by 5 bases, with 11 bases between. CDR3 residues: CASSEVWERYGYTF. In DNA form, the CDR3 reads TGTGCCAGCAGTGAAGTTTGGGAGAGGTATGGCTACACCTTC.

This chain uses TRBV29-1 with TRBJ2-3, with 8 bases identical to TRBD1. The V gene end was trimmed by 6 bases and the J gene end by 2 bases; junction bases not matched to a gene: 10. The CDR3 is made up of 15 amino acids. CDR1 is SQVTM and CDR2 is ANQGSEA in the germline V gene. CDR3 in amino acids: CSVPDRGGPTDTQYF. The CDR3 coding sequence is TGCAGCGTCCCTGACAGGGGAGGCCCCACAGATACGCAGTATTTT.

This clonotype was recorded a few times. V and J are TRBV20-1 and TRBJ2-1; 8 bases match TRBD2. There are 13 residues in the CDR3. Trimming at V came to 3 bases and at J to 6 bases, leaving 4 bases not matched to a gene. Per germline, CDR1 DFQATT and CDR2 SNEGSKA (reference sequence). In DNA, the CDR3 is TGCAGTGCTAGGGGTAGCGGGGTCAATGAGCAGTTCTTC. Protein sequence: CSARGSGVNEQFF.

V is TRBV21-1 and J is TRBJ1-2; the DNA was not compared with TRBD1, the D call given in the table. TRBV21-1 corresponds to a pseudogene. CDR3 length: 16 residues. CDR3 residues: CASSSRGMTWSYGYTF. The DNA of the CDR3 is TGTGCCAGCAGCTCCCGGGGAATGACGTGGAGCTATGGCTACACCTTC.

In this sample, this clonotype turned up a few times. The junction and the germline gene differ at one end; a read error may be behind it. The chain recombines TRBV10-3 with TRBJ2-7, with D maybe TRBD1 (6 bases). Germline values: CDR1 ENHRY, CDR2 SYGVKD. The CDR3 runs 14 residues. CDR3 in DNA: TGTGCCGTCAGCAAAGGCAGGGGATCGGAAGAGCAGTACTTC. This gives the protein CAVSKGRGSEEQYF.

The chain employs TRBV24-1 and TRBJ2-1; a possible D gene is TRBD1 (6 bases). CDR1 and CDR2 (germline): KGHDR, SFDVKD. Between the trimmed V and J ends, which lost 3 bases and 9 bases, there was a span of 11 bases. This CDR3 contains 13 residues. CDR3 DNA sequence: TGTGCCACCAGTGATCTCGACAGGCTTGAGCAGTTCTTC. It codes for CATSDLDRLEQFF.

This clonotype showed up just a few times. This rearrangement joins TRBV6-5 to TRBJ2-7; TRBD1 is a possible D gene (5 bases). V lost 8 bases to trimming and J lost 2 bases, with 19 bases between them. This CDR3 contains 15 residues. In germline, CDR1 is MNHEY, CDR2 SVGAGI. In DNA, the CDR3 is TGTGCCAGCGGAAGAGACAGTCCACCCACCTACGAGCAGTACTTC. Protein: CASGRDSPPTYEQYF.

This clonotype has just a few counts. The chain recombines TRBV28 with TRBJ1-2; D unresolved. The CDR3 spans 12 residues. Deletions cut 8 bases from V and 2 bases from J, with 9 bases between. From germline, CDR1 is MDHEN and CDR2 SYDVKM. The CDR3 DNA is TGTGCCAGCCTAGGGCGGAACTATGGCTACACCTTC. It encodes CASLGRNYGYTF.

V usage is TRBV29-1 and J usage is TRBJ2-1; D unresolved. This CDR3 is built from 11 residues. Trimming took off 5 bases at V and 8 bases at J, with 10 bases between the two ends. CDR1 and CDR2 from the germline V gene are SQVTM and ANQGSEA. In DNA form, the CDR3 reads TGCAGCGTTTCGAGTGTAGATGAGCAGTTCTTC. It translates to CSVSSVDEQFF.

As concerns this clonotype: One end of the junction fails to match germline, which may point to a read error. The chain uses TRBV6-2 or TRBV6-3 and TRBJ2-1, with 7 bases aligning to TRBD1. The CDR3 extends over 15 amino acids. Per the germline V gene, CDR1 is MNHEY and CDR2 is SVGEGT. DNA for the CDR3: TGTGCCAGCTGTGAAGACAGGGCTATTAAAAATGAGCAGGTCTTC. Amino acid sequence: CASCEDRAIKNEQVF.

The chain links TRBV7-2 to TRBJ2-7; no clear D gene. The CDR3 runs 14 residues. The germline V gene encodes CDR1 SGHTA and CDR2 FQGNSA. Trimming took off 2 bases at V and 0 bases at J, with 8 bases between the two ends. The CDR3 DNA reads TGTGCCAGCAGCTTATTGTACAACTCCTACGAGCAGTACTTC. The encoded protein is CASSLLYNSYEQYF. The entire variable domain, with the rest obtained from reference TRBV7-2 and TRBJ2-7, is as follows: GAGVSQSPSNKVTEKGKDVELRCDPISGHTALYWYRQSLGQGLEFLIYFQGNSAPDKSGLPSDRFSAERTGGSVSTLTIQRTQQEDSAVYLCASSLLYNSYEQYFGPGTRLTVT.

The rearrangement uses TRBV29-1 and TRBJ2-3; tentatively, D is TRBD2 (6 bases). The CDR3 extends over 12 amino acids. The V gene's germline CDR1 is SQVTM and CDR2 ANQGSEA. With 8 bases removed from V and 4 bases from J, the gap between germline ends came to 13 bases. CDR3 coding DNA: TGCAGCCACAACCGGGAGTCAGATACGCAGTATTTT. Its translation: CSHNRESDTQYF.

The V call is TRBV20-1, the J call TRBJ2-4, with D hard to call. The J call is doubtful: the DNA matches TRBJ2-7 better. In germline, CDR1 is DFQATT, CDR2 SNEGSKA (reference sequence). CDR3 length: 13 amino acids. The CDR3 sequence: CSARSVSSYEQYF. The DNA of the CDR3 is TGCAGTGCTAGGTCAGTCAGTTCCTACGAGCAGTACTTC.

The chain uses TRBV4-1 and TRBJ1-6; D might be TRBD1 (5 bases). This CDR3 contains 15 residues. With 8 bases removed from V and 7 bases from J, the gap between germline ends came to 18 bases. Germline V gene sequence: CDR1 MGHRA, CDR2 YSYEKL. The CDR3 is CASSNTGTKNSPLHF. CDR3 coding DNA: TGCGCCAGCTCTAATACCGGGACGAAGAATTCACCCCTCCACTTT.

This clonotype showed up just a few times. The chain employs TRBV5-1 and TRBJ2-7; tentatively, D is TRBD2 (5 bases). Per the germline V gene, CDR1 is SGHRS and CDR2 is YFSETQ. V lost 3 bases and J 0 bases, leaving 10 bases between the germline ends. The CDR3 totals 14 residues. CDR3 sequence: CASSSGSSSYEQYF. Here the CDR3 DNA reads TGCGCCAGCAGCTCGGGGTCCTCCTCCTACGAGCAGTACTTC. Drawing the rest from reference TRBV5-1 and TRBJ2-7, the complete variable domain is KAGVTQTPRYLIKTRGQQVTLSCSPISGHRSVSWYQQTPGQGLQFLFEYFSETQRNKGNFPGRFSGRQFSNSRSEMNVSTLELGDSALYLCASSSGSSSYEQYFGPGTRLTVT.

The rearrangement links TRBV18 to TRBJ1-6, with 11 bases that match TRBD1. The germline V gene has CDR1 KGHSH and CDR2 LQKENI. The V gene end was trimmed by 2 bases and the J gene end by 10 bases; junction bases not matched to a gene: 7. The CDR3 spans 16 residues. CDR3 nucleotides: TGTGCCAGCTCACCAAGGACAGGGGGCACGGGATCACCCCTCCACTTT. It yields the protein CASSPRTGGTGSPLHF.

This clonotype was recorded a few times. V and J are TRBV15 and TRBJ1-5; no clear D gene. The V and J ends lost 3 bases and 6 bases respectively, with 6 bases between them. This CDR3 region has 12 residues. The V gene's germline CDR1 is LNHNV and CDR2 YYDKDF (reference sequence). The CDR3 DNA reads TGTGCCACCAGCAGGTTTGGTCAGCCCCAGCATTTT. As protein: CATSRFGQPQHF.

This clonotype has a count of ten or more. The gene calls are TRBV11-1 and TRBJ1-2; 8 nucleotides line up with TRBD1. Germline V gene sequence: CDR1 SGHAT, CDR2 FQDESV (reference sequence). The CDR3 consists of 15 residues. V was clipped by 5 bases and J by 2 bases; unmatched bases: 7. The CDR3 nucleotides read TGTGCCAGCAGCCCCCCCGGACAGGGAAACTATGGCTACACCTTC. It codes for CASSPPGQGNYGYTF.

The CDR3 protein is CSAGPAGGLETQYF. The CDR3 region has the DNA TGCAGTGCCGGACCGGCGGGGGGGCTTGAGACCCAGTACTTC. The chain combines TRBV20-1 with TRBJ2-5; 9 bases agree with TRBD2. With V trimmed by 6 bases and J by 5 bases, 10 bases remained unmatched. Germline CDR1 is DFQATT and CDR2 is SNEGSKA (reference sequence). The CDR3 is made up of 14 amino acids.

The rearrangement links TRBV10-3 to TRBJ2-1; TRBD2 matches 16 bases. After removal of 0 bases from V and 4 bases from J, the junction contained 0 bases not matched to a gene. CDR1 ENHRY and CDR2 SYGVKD come from the germline V gene. The CDR3 has 17 residues. CDR3 DNA: TGTGCCATCAGTGAGTCGGGACTAGCGGGGGGGTACAATGAGCAGTTCTTC. Translation gives CAISESGLAGGYNEQFF.